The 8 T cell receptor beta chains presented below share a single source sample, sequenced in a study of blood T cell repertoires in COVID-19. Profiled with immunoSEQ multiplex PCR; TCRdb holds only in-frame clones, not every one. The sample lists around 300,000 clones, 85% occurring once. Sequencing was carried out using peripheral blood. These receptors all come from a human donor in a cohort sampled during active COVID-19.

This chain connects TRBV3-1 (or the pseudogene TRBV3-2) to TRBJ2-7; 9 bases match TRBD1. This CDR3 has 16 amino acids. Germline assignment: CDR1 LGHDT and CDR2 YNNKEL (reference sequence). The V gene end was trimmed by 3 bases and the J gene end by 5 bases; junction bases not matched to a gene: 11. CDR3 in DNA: TGTGCCAGCAGCCACTACCGGGACAGGGTCTCGAACGAGCAGTACTTC. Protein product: CASSHYRDRVSNEQYF.

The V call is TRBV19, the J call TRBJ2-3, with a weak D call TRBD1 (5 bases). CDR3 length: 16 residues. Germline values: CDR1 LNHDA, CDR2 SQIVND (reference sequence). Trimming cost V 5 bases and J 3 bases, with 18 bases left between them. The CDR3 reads CASSVFMAGWTDTQYF. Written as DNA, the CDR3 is TGTGCCAGTAGTGTCTTTATGGCAGGGTGGACAGATACGCAGTATTTT.

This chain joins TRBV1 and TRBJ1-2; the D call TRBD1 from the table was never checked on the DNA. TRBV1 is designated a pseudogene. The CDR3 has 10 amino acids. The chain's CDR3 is CTYPVSGYTF. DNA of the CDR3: TGCACCTACCCAGTCTCGGGCTACACCTTC.

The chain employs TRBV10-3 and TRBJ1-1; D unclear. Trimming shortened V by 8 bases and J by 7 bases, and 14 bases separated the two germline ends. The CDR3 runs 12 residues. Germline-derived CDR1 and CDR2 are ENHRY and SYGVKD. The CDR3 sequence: CAIASVADEAFF. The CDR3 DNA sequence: TGTGCCATCGCGAGTGTAGCAGATGAAGCTTTCTTT.

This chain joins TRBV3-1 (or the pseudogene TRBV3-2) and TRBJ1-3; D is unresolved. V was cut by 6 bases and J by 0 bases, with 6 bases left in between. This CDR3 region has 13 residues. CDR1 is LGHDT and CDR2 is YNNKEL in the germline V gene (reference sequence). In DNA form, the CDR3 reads TGTGCCAGCAGTCAGTTCTCTGGAAACACCATATATTTT. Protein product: CASSQFSGNTIYF.

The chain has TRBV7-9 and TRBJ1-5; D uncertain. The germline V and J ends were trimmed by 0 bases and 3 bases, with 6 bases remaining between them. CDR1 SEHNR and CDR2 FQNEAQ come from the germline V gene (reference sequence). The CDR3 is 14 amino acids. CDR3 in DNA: TGTGCCAGCAGCTTAGCGTCCCACAATCAGCCCCAGCATTTT. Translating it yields CASSLASHNQPQHF. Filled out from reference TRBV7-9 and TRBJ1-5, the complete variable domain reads DTGVSQNPRHKITKRGQNVTFRCDPISEHNRLYWYRQTLGQGPEFLTYFQNEAQLEKSRLLSDRFSAERPKGSFSTLEIQRTEQGDSAMYLCASSLASHNQPQHFGDGTRLSIL.

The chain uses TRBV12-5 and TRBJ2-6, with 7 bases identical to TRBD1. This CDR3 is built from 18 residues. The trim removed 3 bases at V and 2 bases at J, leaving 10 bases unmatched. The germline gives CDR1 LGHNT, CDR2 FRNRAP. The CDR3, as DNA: TGTGCTAGTGGTTTATCACTTCTGACAGGGCCTGGGGCCAACGTCCTGACTTTC. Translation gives CASGLSLLTGPGANVLTF.

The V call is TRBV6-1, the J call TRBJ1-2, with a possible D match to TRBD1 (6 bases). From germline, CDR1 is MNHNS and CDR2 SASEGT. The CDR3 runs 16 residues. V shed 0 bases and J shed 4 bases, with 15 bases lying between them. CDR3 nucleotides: TGTGCCAGCAGTGAAGCGGGCCAGGGGTTGAGCTATGGCTACACCTTC. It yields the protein CASSEAGQGLSYGYTF.